This T cell receptor (beta chain) stems from a study of blood T cells in healthy people across ages. The V gene lost 7 bases and the J gene lost 4 bases, with 20 bases spanning the gap. The germline V gene has CDR1 SQVTM and CDR2 ANQGSEA. The CDR3 contains 16 residues. There are a few counts of this clonotype. Alongside a J-beta primer mix, a sample-barcoded 5' primer served in a second PCR lasting about 7 to 12 cycles. Via MiXCR, TCRdb re-called the 5' RACE reads, giving one row per CDR3 protein. The sample lists roughly 1.4 million distinct CDR3 sequences, 59% occurring once. The V gene is TRBV29-1, the J gene TRBJ2-6, with a tentative D call TRBD1 (7 bases). This TCR was recovered from a man between 18 and 29 years old in good health. Sequenced input: blood. The CDR3 nucleotides read TGCAGCGCTGGACAGGACTATGGTGCGGGGGCCAACGTCCTGACTTTC. This translates into CSAGQDYGAGANVLTF.